These 20 T cell receptor beta chains came from one sample sequenced in a study of blood T cells in healthy people across ages. Alongside a J-beta primer mix, a sample-barcoded 5' primer served in a second PCR lasting 7 to 11 cycles. TCRdb analysed the 5' RACE reads with MiXCR anew, one entry per CDR3 protein. The sample holds 500,000 to 600,000 distinct CDR3 sequences, 25% to 30% seen once. Sequenced material: blood. The receptors stem from a woman aged 70-85 years in good health.

This clonotype was seen a handful of times. The chain employs TRBV7-9 and TRBJ2-4; 7 nucleotides agree with TRBD1. J was trimmed by 0 bases and V by 5 bases; bases with no gene match: 4. CDR3 size: 15 residues. Germline assignment: CDR1 SEHNR and CDR2 FQNEAQ (reference sequence). Here the CDR3 DNA reads TGTGCCAGCAGCCTCGGACAGGTAGCCAAAAACATTCAGTACTTC. The encoded protein is CASSLGQVAKNIQYF.

This clonotype turned up a few times. The rearrangement joins TRBV4-3 to TRBJ2-3; no reliable D call. CDR3 length: 16 amino acids. With 0 bases removed from V and 4 bases from J, the gap between germline ends came to 14 bases. The germline gives CDR1 LGHNA, CDR2 YSLEER. CDR3: CASSQDLRVNADTQYF. DNA for the CDR3: TGCGCCAGCAGCCAAGATCTTAGGGTTAACGCAGATACGCAGTATTTT.

This clonotype occurred a few times. This chain uses TRBV7-9 with TRBJ2-4; D perhaps matches TRBD1 (6 bases). The germline CDR1 and CDR2 sequences are SEHNR and FQNEAQ (reference sequence). V gave up 4 bases and J gave up 9 bases, with 13 bases separating them. This CDR3 has 13 residues. CDR3 sequence (DNA): TGTGCCAGCAGCTCCGGACAGACGGGCATTCAGTACTTC. This translates into CASSSGQTGIQYF.

This clonotype has just a few counts. The genes are TRBV6-5 and TRBJ2-5; D gene uncertain. This CDR3 contains 16 residues. Trimming shortened V by 0 bases and J by 4 bases, and 15 bases separated the two germline ends. The germline CDR1 and CDR2 sequences are MNHEY and SVGAGI. The CDR3 DNA sequence: TGTGCCAGCAGTTACTCGTCCGGAGACGGCGGAGAGACCCAGTACTTC. Protein: CASSYSSGDGGETQYF.

The chain has TRBV12-3 or TRBV12-4 and TRBJ2-5; TRBD1 agrees at 9 bases. This CDR3 comprises 15 residues. V lost 2 bases to trimming and J lost 0 bases; unmatched junction nucleotides: 1. As DNA, the CDR3 is TGTGCCAGCAGTTTACGACAGGGGGACCAAGAGACCCAGTACTTC. It specifies CASSLRQGDQETQYF.

The V gene is TRBV7-9, the J gene TRBJ1-2, with D tentatively TRBD1 (5 bases). Trimming took off 2 bases at V and 5 bases at J, with 12 bases between the two ends. The germline V gene has CDR1 SEHNR and CDR2 FQNEAQ (reference sequence). The CDR3 runs to 14 residues. CDR3 DNA: TGTGCCAGCAGCTTAAACCCAGGGAGGTATGGCTACACCTTC. The encoded protein is CASSLNPGRYGYTF.

This rearrangement joins TRBV15 to TRBJ2-1; 9 nucleotides line up with TRBD1. The J call may be faulty, since TRBJ2-7 better matches the DNA end. The CDR3 runs 16 residues. CDR1 LNHNV and CDR2 YYDKDF come from the germline V gene (reference sequence). CDR3 in amino acids: CATSRGGRTGAYEQYF. The DNA of the CDR3 is TGTGCCACCAGCAGAGGAGGAAGGACAGGGGCCTACGAGCAGTACTTC.

The V call is TRBV29-1, the J call TRBJ1-6, with D uncertain. The CDR3 consists of 13 residues. The germline V and J ends were trimmed by 0 bases and 7 bases, with 7 bases remaining between them. Germline CDR1 is SQVTM and CDR2 is ANQGSEA. In DNA, the CDR3 is TGCAGCGTTGAAGAAAATCAGAATTCACCCCTCCACTTT. Residues: CSVEENQNSPLHF.

This clonotype has just a few counts. The chain couples TRBV5-1 to TRBJ1-1; tentative D call: TRBD1 (6 bases). This CDR3 contains 14 residues. The V end was cut by 2 bases, the J end by 3 bases, with 11 bases between. Germline V gene sequence: CDR1 SGHRS, CDR2 YFSETQ. CDR3 sequence reads: CASSFGGGDTEAFF. In nucleotides, the CDR3 is TGCGCCAGCAGCTTTGGAGGGGGGGACACTGAAGCTTTCTTT.

The table lists this clonotype with a few counts. The rearrangement joins TRBV25-1 to TRBJ1-2, with D unclear. The CDR3 covers 13 residues. Germline CDR1 and CDR2: MGHDK and SYGVNS. V dropped 3 bases and J dropped 2 bases, with 7 bases sitting between them. CDR3 coding DNA: TGTGCCAGCAGTGACTTACAGAACTATGGCTACACCTTC. This codes for CASSDLQNYGYTF.

This chain connects TRBV27 to TRBJ2-7; weak D call: TRBD2 (5 bases). There are 16 residues in the CDR3. Trimming left V 8 bases short and J 2 bases short, with 22 bases between. Germline V gene data show CDR1 as MNHEY and CDR2 as SMNVEV (reference sequence). Here the CDR3 DNA reads TGTGCCAGCGCCCTTCGAGGACTCTCGGGGACCTACGAGCAGTACTTC. Its protein product is CASALRGLSGTYEQYF.

This clonotype has at least ten counts. The genes are TRBV24-1 and TRBJ2-1; D is possibly TRBD2 (6 bases). V lost 3 bases and J 2 bases, leaving 13 bases between the germline ends. The CDR3 extends over 16 amino acids. CDR1 and CDR2 from the germline V gene are KGHDR and SFDVKD. The CDR3 spells CATSDSTSPTYNEQFF. Here the CDR3 DNA reads TGTGCCACCAGTGATAGCACTAGCCCCACCTACAATGAGCAGTTCTTC.

With regard to this clonotype: Its ends do not fully match the called genes, so a read error is possible. This sequence joins TRBV12-3 or TRBV12-4 and TRBJ2-1; a possible D gene is TRBD2 (7 bases). Judging by the DNA end, TRBJ2-7 fits better; the J call may be wrong. The CDR3 contains 14 residues. CDR3 nucleotides: TGTGCCGGCAGTTTAGGGGGGGGGACCTACGAGCAGTACTTC. Protein product: CAGSLGGGTYEQYF.

The chain combines TRBV3-1 with TRBJ1-6; D ambiguous. V was pared by 0 bases and J by 7 bases, with 10 bases between. There are 15 residues in the CDR3. Germline V lookup: CDR1 LGHDT, CDR2 YNNKEL (reference sequence). The CDR3 region has the DNA TGTGCCAGCAGCCAAGACGTGGCGGCAAATTCACCCCTCCACTTT. Translation gives CASSQDVAANSPLHF.

The genes are TRBV27 and TRBJ1-2; D perhaps matches TRBD1 (5 bases). The CDR3 runs to 13 residues. CDR1 is MNHEY and CDR2 is SMNVEV in the germline V gene (reference sequence). V was shortened by 5 bases and J by 3 bases, with 10 bases between the two germline ends. The DNA of the CDR3 is TGTGCCAGCAGTATACAGGCCTACTATGGCTACACCTTC. Translating it yields CASSIQAYYGYTF.

In this sample, this clonotype turned up a few times. The CDR3 is CASSAGGRAFF. The CDR3 coding sequence is TGTGCCAGCAGCGCGGGGGGTCGAGCTTTCTTT. V is TRBV14 and J is TRBJ1-1, with D perhaps TRBD1 (5 bases). The length of the CDR3 is 11 residues. V was shortened by 5 bases and J by 10 bases, with 11 bases between the two germline ends. Germline CDR1 is SGHDN and CDR2 is FVKESK.

This clonotype was detected once. This chain joins TRBV5-1 and TRBJ1-2, with a tentative D call TRBD1 (5 bases). Germline V gene lookup returns CDR1 SGHRS and CDR2 YFSETQ. This CDR3 is 14 amino acids long. The V end was cut by 6 bases, the J end by 2 bases, with 14 bases between. This chain's CDR3 is CASNLEGINYGYTF. CDR3 in DNA: TGCGCCAGCAACTTAGAGGGGATCAACTATGGCTACACCTTC. Using reference TRBV5-1 and TRBJ1-2 for the parts outside the CDR3, the full variable domain is KAGVTQTPRYLIKTRGQQVTLSCSPISGHRSVSWYQQTPGQGLQFLFEYFSETQRNKGNFPGRFSGRQFSNSRSEMNVSTLELGDSALYLCASNLEGINYGYTFGSGTRLTVV.

This rearrangement joins TRBV5-1 to TRBJ2-1; 14 positions agree with TRBD2. Germline V gives CDR1 SGHRS, CDR2 YFSETQ. This CDR3 has 15 residues. V dropped 4 bases and J dropped 12; count of bases not matched to a gene: 9. CDR3 nucleotide sequence: TGCGCCAGCAGCCCCCTGACTAGCGGGGGGGCCGGGCAGTTCTTC. Amino acids: CASSPLTSGGAGQFF. The full variable domain, rest sourced from reference TRBV5-1 and TRBJ2-1, is KAGVTQTPRYLIKTRGQQVTLSCSPISGHRSVSWYQQTPGQGLQFLFEYFSETQRNKGNFPGRFSGRQFSNSRSEMNVSTLELGDSALYLCASSPLTSGGAGQFFGPGTRLTVL.

This clonotype was seen more than once but under ten times. The CDR3 end shows no conserved phenylalanine or tryptophan, and so a read error is likely. The rearrangement uses TRBV7-2 and TRBJ2-5; 9 nucleotides line up with TRBD2. Judging by the DNA end, TRBJ2-1 fits better; the J call may be wrong. The V gene's germline CDR1 is SGHTA and CDR2 FQGNSA. The CDR3 has 13 residues. The CDR3 sequence is CASSPTSGGGQFL. Here the CDR3 DNA reads TGTGCCAGCAGCCCGACTAGCGGTGGGGGGCAGTTCCTC.

The chain uses TRBV20-1 and TRBJ2-1; D perhaps matches TRBD2 (5 bases). V was trimmed by 2 bases and J by 9 bases, leaving 17 bases between them. Germline loops: CDR1 DFQATT, CDR2 SNEGSKA (reference sequence). This CDR3 has 14 residues. The CDR3 sequence is CSARRELIAFEQFF. The DNA for the CDR3 is TGCAGTGCTAGACGCGAACTTATAGCGTTTGAGCAGTTCTTC.